What follows are 26 T cell receptor beta chains derived from one specimen sequenced in a study of human T cells and chemical hapten exposure. One entry per CDR3 protein, called by TCRdb with MiXCR from the 5' RACE reads. The sample records more than 140,000 distinct CDR3 sequences, around 4% being singletons. The total RNA was obtained from whole blood that was not fractionated. Receptors originate from a female donor in good health.

This clonotype was counted at least ten times. V gene TRBV6-5 combines with J gene TRBJ1-1, with D possibly matching TRBD1 (6 bases). The CDR3 contains 13 residues. From germline, CDR1 is MNHEY and CDR2 SVGAGI. Trimming cost V 6 bases and J 4 bases, with 12 bases left between them. CDR3 coding DNA: TGTGCCAGCAGCCCGCACAGGGCCACTGAAGCTTTCTTT. Translation gives CASSPHRATEAFF.

Many counts were recorded for this clonotype. V and J are TRBV12-5 and TRBJ1-5; no firm D call. V was shortened by 3 bases and J by 7 bases, with 16 bases between the two germline ends. CDR1 and CDR2 (germline): LGHNT, FRNRAP. The CDR3 length is 15 residues. CDR3 region: CASGLEDGGIQPQHF. CDR3 sequence (DNA): TGTGCTAGTGGTTTAGAGGACGGTGGGATCCAGCCCCAGCATTTT. Complete variable domain (other parts from reference TRBV12-5 and TRBJ1-5): DARVTQTPRHKVTEMGQEVTMRCQPILGHNTVFWYRQTMMQGLELLAYFRNRAPLDDSGMPKDRFSAEMPDATLATLKIQPSEPRDSAVYFCASGLEDGGIQPQHFGDGTRLSIL.

In this sample, this clonotype turned up many times. The chain uses TRBV10-3 and TRBJ2-2, with D perhaps assigned TRBD1 or TRBD2 (5 bases each). Trimming removed 10 bases at V and 2 bases at J, with 23 bases between. The CDR3 extends over 17 amino acids. Germline V gene data show CDR1 as ENHRY and CDR2 as SYGVKD. The CDR3 bases are TGTGCCACCGTGCCGGCCGGGACCAGATCTAACACCGGGGAGCTGTTTTTT. It translates to CATVPAGTRSNTGELFF.

This clonotype was seen at least ten times. The chain recombines TRBV2 with TRBJ2-1, with 8 nucleotides matching TRBD1. J was trimmed by 0 bases and V by 6 bases; bases with no gene match: 4. Germline V gene sequence: CDR1 SNHLY, CDR2 FYNNEI. This CDR3 comprises 15 residues. The CDR3 loop is CASSGDRSSYNEQFF. DNA for the CDR3: TGTGCCAGCAGCGGGGACAGGAGCTCCTACAATGAGCAGTTCTTC. Full variable domain (missing parts from reference TRBV2 and TRBJ2-1): EPEVTQTPSHQVTQMGQEVILRCVPISNHLYFYWYRQILGQKVEFLVSFYNNEISEKSEIFDDQFSVERPDGSNFTLKIRSTKLEDSAMYFCASSGDRSSYNEQFFGPGTRLTVL.

The chain is built from TRBV7-2 and TRBJ2-1; tentatively, D is TRBD2 (7 bases). CDR3 length equals 13 residues. Trimming cost V 0 bases and J 9 bases, with 9 bases left between them. From germline, CDR1 is SGHTA and CDR2 FQGNSA. The CDR3 loop reads CASSLAGGLEQFF. CDR3 sequence (DNA): TGTGCCAGCAGCTTAGCGGGGGGGCTTGAGCAGTTCTTC.

This clonotype was seen at least ten times. The V and J genes are TRBV10-3 and TRBJ2-3, with 8 bases matching TRBD1. The CDR3 runs to 16 residues. The germline gives CDR1 ENHRY, CDR2 SYGVKD. V lost 2 bases and J lost 4; bases outside the gene matches: 8. The CDR3 loop is CAISERRTGTSDTQYF. The CDR3, as DNA: TGTGCCATCAGTGAGCGACGGACAGGGACTTCAGATACGCAGTATTTT.

This clonotype was recorded at least ten times. This chain links TRBV3-1 with TRBJ1-1; tentative D call: TRBD1 (5 bases). Trimming pared 1 base from V and 6 bases from J, leaving 15 bases between. The CDR3 loop spans 15 amino acids. Germline V gene sequence: CDR1 LGHDT, CDR2 YNNKEL (reference sequence). The CDR3 reads CASSQVGGWGAEAFF. The CDR3 nucleotides read TGTGCCAGCAGCCAAGTCGGAGGCTGGGGGGCTGAAGCTTTCTTT.

This clonotype was picked up many times. V usage is TRBV4-3 and J usage is TRBJ2-5; D remains unclear. The germline V and J ends were trimmed by 3 bases and 1 base, with 12 bases remaining between them. The CDR3 covers 15 residues. Germline V gene sequence: CDR1 LGHNA, CDR2 YSLEER. CDR3 in amino acids: CASSQMIRAQETQYF. In DNA form, the CDR3 reads TGCGCCAGCAGCCAGATGATCCGGGCCCAAGAGACCCAGTACTTC.

This clonotype showed up many times. The chain carries TRBV12-3 or TRBV12-4 and TRBJ2-2; D may be TRBD2 (5 bases). The CDR3 runs to 15 residues. Trimming stripped 5 bases from V and 4 bases from J, with 14 bases between. The chain's CDR3 is CASSARGLRTGELFF. For the CDR3, the DNA is TGTGCCAGCAGTGCTCGAGGGTTACGCACCGGGGAGCTGTTTTTT.

This clonotype was seen at least ten times. The chain joins TRBV10-3 to TRBJ2-3, with D perhaps matching TRBD1 or TRBD2 (6 bases each). V dropped 2 bases and J dropped 2 bases, with 11 bases sitting between them. CDR1 is ENHRY and CDR2 is SYGVKD in the germline V gene. There are 15 residues in the CDR3. CDR3 residues: CAISEDRRDTDTQYF. Written as DNA, the CDR3 is TGTGCCATCAGTGAGGACAGGCGGGACACAGATACGCAGTATTTT.

This clonotype was picked up many times. The chain joins TRBV7-3 to TRBJ1-1; no clear D. CDR1 and CDR2 from the germline V gene are SGHTA and FQGTGA. This CDR3 spans 14 amino acids. Trimming pared 4 bases from V and 7 bases from J, leaving 16 bases between. The DNA of the CDR3 is TGTGCCAGCAGCTCCCTCGGCAGACAAGATGAAGCTTTCTTT. Translating gives CASSSLGRQDEAFF.

This clonotype was found many times. V gene TRBV2 combines with J gene TRBJ2-5; perhaps D is TRBD1 or TRBD2 (5 bases each). The V end lost 3 bases, the J end lost 4 bases, and 12 bases lay between the germline ends. The CDR3 totals 14 residues. The germline V gene encodes CDR1 SNHLY and CDR2 FYNNEI. The CDR3: CASSEGPSRETQYF. In DNA, the CDR3 is TGTGCCAGCAGTGAGGGACCCAGCCGAGAGACCCAGTACTTC.

This clonotype was observed at least ten times. The chain is built from TRBV5-1 and TRBJ2-1; 8 bases are a match to TRBD2. The length of the CDR3 is 15 residues. V lost 4 bases, J lost 1 base, and 4 bases stayed unmatched. CDR1 and CDR2 from the germline V gene are SGHRS and YFSETQ. As DNA, the CDR3 is TGCGCCAGCAGCCCTACTAGCGGATCCTACAATGAGCAGTTCTTC. This gives the protein CASSPTSGSYNEQFF.

This clonotype was detected many times. The chain combines TRBV5-1 with TRBJ2-3; a possible D gene is TRBD2 (5 bases). The CDR3 loop spans 14 amino acids. Germline-derived CDR1 and CDR2 are SGHRS and YFSETQ. Between the trimmed V and J ends, which lost 2 bases and 6 bases, there was a span of 13 bases. The CDR3 sequence: CASSFGLPQDTQYF. CDR3 bases: TGCGCCAGCAGCTTTGGACTTCCCCAGGATACGCAGTATTTT. Combining the CDR3 with reference TRBV5-1 and TRBJ2-3 gives the whole variable domain KAGVTQTPRYLIKTRGQQVTLSCSPISGHRSVSWYQQTPGQGLQFLFEYFSETQRNKGNFPGRFSGRQFSNSRSEMNVSTLELGDSALYLCASSFGLPQDTQYFGPGTRLTVL.

This clonotype has a count of ten or more. The chain has TRBV7-2 and TRBJ1-6; D gene ambiguous. CDR3 size: 12 residues. Trimming removed 11 bases at V and 7 bases at J, with 12 bases between. Germline values: CDR1 SGHTA, CDR2 FQGNSA. The CDR3 bases are TGTGCCGGTCGCGGCGCGAATTCACCCCTCCACTTT. This codes for CAGRGANSPLHF.

This clonotype was counted many times. The gene calls are TRBV12-3 or TRBV12-4 and TRBJ2-7; no clear D gene. CDR3 size: 15 residues. Trimming shortened V by 1 base and J by 3 bases, and 13 bases separated the two germline ends. Written as DNA, the CDR3 is TGTGCCAGCAGTTTAGAGGCAGGTTATAGCTACGAGCAGTACTTC. Its translation is CASSLEAGYSYEQYF.

In this sample, this clonotype turned up many times. The chain is built from TRBV6-4 and TRBJ1-6; maybe TRBD1 (6 bases). The CDR3 covers 14 residues. The V gene's germline CDR1 is MRHNA and CDR2 SNTAGT. Deletions cut 2 bases from V and 10 bases from J, with 12 bases between. CDR3 DNA sequence: TGTGCCAGCAGTGACCAGGGAGGACAGTCACCCCTCCACTTT. Protein sequence: CASSDQGGQSPLHF.

This clonotype has a count of ten or more. The chain has TRBV5-1 and TRBJ1-1; maybe TRBD1 (6 bases). Germline assignment: CDR1 SGHRS and CDR2 YFSETQ. V lost 4 bases, J lost 4 bases, and 14 bases lay in between. The CDR3 is made up of 14 amino acids. As DNA, the CDR3 is TGCGCCAGCAGCGTACAGGGTTTGCCCACTGAAGCTTTCTTT. Its translation is CASSVQGLPTEAFF.

The sample holds many counts of this clonotype. The chain is built from TRBV4-2 and TRBJ1-1; possibly TRBD1 for D (5 bases). The CDR3 length is 15 residues. Germline V lookup: CDR1 LGHNA, CDR2 YNFKEQ. The V and J ends lost 0 bases and 4 bases respectively, with 12 bases between them. This CDR3 is CASSQDIGEVTEAFF. In DNA, the CDR3 is TGTGCCAGCAGCCAAGATATAGGGGAGGTCACTGAAGCTTTCTTT.

This clonotype was seen ten or more times. A much larger clonotype is one base distant, so this may be a read error. The chain employs TRBV27 and TRBJ1-2; TRBD1 is a possible D gene (6 bases). CDR1 is MNHEY, CDR2 SMNVEV, per germline (reference sequence). The CDR3 consists of 13 residues. The CDR3, as DNA: TGTGCCAGCCCTAATACAGGGAACTATGGCGACACCTTC. Translation: CASPNTGNYGDTF.

This clonotype was counted ten times or more. The chain couples TRBV6-5 to TRBJ2-3, with 7 bases aligning to TRBD2. The junction had 11 bases not matched to a gene; V was cut back by 8 bases and J by 0 bases. Germline V lookup: CDR1 MNHEY, CDR2 SVGAGI. CDR3 length: 16 residues. The CDR3 sequence: CASRTIAGVSTDTQYF. CDR3 DNA: TGTGCCAGCCGAACGATTGCGGGGGTCAGCACAGATACGCAGTATTTT.

This clonotype was observed many times. J is TRBJ1-2 and V is TRBV20-1; 9 bases agree with TRBD1. This CDR3 is 16 amino acids long. V lost 1 base, J lost 0 bases, and 6 bases stayed unmatched. Per germline, CDR1 DFQATT and CDR2 SNEGSKA (reference sequence). The CDR3 sequence: CSARVDRGPPNYGYTF. The CDR3 DNA reads as TGCAGTGCTAGAGTGGACAGGGGCCCGCCTAACTATGGCTACACCTTC.

This clonotype was counted many times. V and J are TRBV5-5 and TRBJ2-7; D gene ambiguous. Trimming removed 4 bases at V and 3 bases at J, with 14 bases between. This CDR3 has 14 residues. Germline values: CDR1 SGHKS, CDR2 YYEKEE (reference sequence). The CDR3 protein is CASSPPRPVYEQYF. CDR3 bases: TGTGCCAGCAGCCCCCCGAGGCCGGTCTACGAGCAGTACTTC.

The sample holds many counts of this clonotype. The chain couples TRBV19 to TRBJ1-2; TRBD1 is a possible D gene (6 bases). The CDR3 is 14 amino acids. Germline V CDR1 and CDR2: LNHDA, SQIVND (reference sequence). With 3 bases removed from V and 4 bases from J, the gap between germline ends came to 12 bases. In nucleotides, the CDR3 is TGTGCCAGTAGTATTAGCTCAGGGGTCTATGGCTACACCTTC. Its protein product is CASSISSGVYGYTF.

This clonotype appeared a few times. This sequence joins TRBV11-2 and TRBJ2-1; D might be TRBD2 (5 bases). The CDR3 loop spans 15 amino acids. The germline V gene has CDR1 SGHAT and CDR2 FQNNGV. The V end lost 8 bases, the J end lost 5 bases, and 19 bases lay between the germline ends. The CDR3 DNA follows: TGTGCCAGCCGAGGGTCGTATAGCGTCAACAATGAGCAGTTCTTC. Its protein product is CASRGSYSVNNEQFF.

This clonotype was observed a few times. This chain uses TRBV20-1 with TRBJ2-3, with D perhaps TRBD2 (6 bases). The CDR3 is made up of 17 amino acids. The V end was cut by 1 base, the J end by 3 bases, with 20 bases between. Germline CDR1 is DFQATT and CDR2 is SNEGSKA (reference sequence). CDR3 sequence: CSARGLSPGLQTDTQYF. Here the CDR3 DNA reads TGCAGTGCTAGAGGACTGAGCCCGGGACTCCAGACAGATACGCAGTATTTT.